Listed below are T cell receptor beta chains from one sample, sequenced in a study of blood T cell repertoires in COVID-19. Using immunoSEQ multiplex PCR, the repertoire was profiled, and TCRdb retains in-frame clones only, with some absent. Of a few hundred thousand clones listed, roughly 87% are singletons. The specimen was peripheral blood. These receptors all come from a man aged 45-65 years with active or convalescent COVID-19. Both conserved end residues are part of each CDR3. The order of the fields is V gene, clone size, D gene, J gene, CDR3 protein, CDR3 DNA. A D gene is named only where the DNA matches it firmly. Clone size is stated in some rows and not others, as once, few, many or a class when expanded.

TRBV7-9,NA,NA,TRBJ1-1,CASSVTPGLGDTEAFF,TGTGCCAGCAGCGTCACACCGGGCCTCGGGGACACTGAAGCTTTCTTT
TRBV6-5,NA,TRBD1,TRBJ1-5,CASTSGQGDQPQHF,TGTGCCAGCACCTCGGGGCAGGGGGATCAGCCCCAGCATTTT
TRBV9,once,TRBD1,TRBJ1-6,CASSSGDSGSYNSPLHF,TGTGCCAGCAGCTCAGGGGACAGTGGCTCCTATAATTCACCCCTCCACTTT
TRBV14,NA,NA,TRBJ2-7,CASSQGAGRGYEQYF,TGTGCCAGCAGCCAAGGCGCGGGAAGGGGCTACGAGCAGTACTTC
TRBV4-3,NA,TRBD1,TRBJ1-6,CASSQDDRDNSPLHF,TGCGCCAGCAGCCAGGATGACAGGGATAATTCACCCCTCCACTTT
TRBV5-8,NA,NA,TRBJ1-2,CASSELEKQGHGYTF,TGTGCCAGCAGCGAACTCGAAAAACAGGGTCATGGCTACACCTTC
TRBV28,NA,NA,TRBJ1-6,CASSYGRTADNSPLHF,TGTGCCAGCAGCTATGGGCGGACAGCGGATAATTCACCCCTCCACTTT
TRBV7-8,NA,NA,TRBJ1-4,CASSYRDGNEKLFF,TGTGCCAGCAGCTACAGGGATGGGAATGAAAAACTGTTTTTT
TRBV6-6,NA,NA,TRBJ1-4,CASSPTGGGGEKLFF,TGTGCCAGCAGTCCGACAGGCGGGGGCGGTGAAAAACTGTTTTTT
TRBV7-6,NA,NA,TRBJ2-7,CASSPLQGVESYEQYF,TGTGCCAGCAGCCCGCTACAGGGAGTCGAATCCTACGAGCAGTACTTC
TRBV11-2,NA,NA,TRBJ2-1,CASSSREKVRNEQFF,TGTGCCAGCAGCTCGAGGGAGAAGGTGCGCAATGAGCAGTTCTTC
TRBV28,NA,TRBD1,TRBJ1-5,CASSSGQGTNQPQHF,TGTGCCAGCAGCTCCGGACAGGGGACGAATCAGCCCCAGCATTTT
TRBV6-6,NA,NA,TRBJ2-7,CASSYPQQDEQYF,TGTGCCAGCAGTTACCCCCAGCAGGACGAGCAGTACTTC
TRBV6-5,NA,NA,TRBJ1-1,CASSSTGFGTEAFF,TGTGCCAGCAGTTCTACAGGGTTCGGTACTGAAGCTTTCTTT
TRBV28,NA,NA,TRBJ1-5,CASSQVVRGQPQHF,TGTGCCAGCAGCCAAGTAGTAAGGGGTCAGCCCCAGCATTTT
TRBV5-5,NA,TRBD1,TRBJ1-2,CASSYGQDNYGYTF,TGTGCCAGCAGTTATGGACAGGACAACTATGGCTACACCTTC
TRBV4-2,NA,TRBD2,TRBJ2-5,CASSRGGEETQYF,TGTGCCAGCAGCCGCGGGGGGGAAGAGACCCAGTACTTC
TRBV2,NA,NA,TRBJ2-1,CASSPRPAPYNEQFF,TGTGCCAGCAGTCCCCGACCAGCGCCCTACAATGAGCAGTTCTTC
TRBV4-1,NA,TRBD2,TRBJ2-3,CASSQALAGGFGADTQYF,TGCGCCAGCAGCCAAGCTTTAGCGGGAGGGTTCGGGGCAGATACGCAGTATTTT
TRBV19,NA,NA,TRBJ1-4,CASSIDQWRDANEKLFF,TGTGCCAGTAGTATAGATCAGTGGCGGGACGCAAATGAAAAACTGTTTTTT
TRBV19,NA,NA,TRBJ1-3,CASTLEGGSGNTIYF,TGTGCCAGTACGCTAGAGGGAGGCTCTGGAAACACCATATATTTT
TRBV19,once,NA,TRBJ1-1,CASSVRQVMNTEAFF,TGTGCCAGTAGTGTCCGACAGGTAATGAACACTGAAGCTTTCTTT
TRBV2,few,NA,TRBJ2-3,CASSTGLDADTQYF,TGTGCCAGCAGTACAGGGTTGGACGCAGATACGCAGTATTTT
TRBV23-1,few,TRBD1,TRBJ2-5,CASNVGADRANQETQYF,TGCGCCAGCAATGTCGGAGCCGACAGGGCCAACCAAGAGACCCAGTACTTC
TRBV5-1,once,NA,TRBJ2-3,CASSSGLEADTQYF,TGCGCCAGCAGCTCAGGACTGGAGGCAGATACGCAGTATTTT
TRBV28,NA,NA,TRBJ2-1,CASSLWGRGAYNEQFF,TGTGCCAGCAGTTTATGGGGCAGGGGGGCCTACAATGAGCAGTTCTTC
TRBV9,NA,TRBD2,TRBJ2-1,CASSPGVTSGDNEQFF,TGTGCCAGCAGCCCCGGGGTGACTAGCGGGGACAATGAGCAGTTCTTC
TRBV7-8,NA,NA,TRBJ2-7,CASSSGAPYEQYF,TGTGCCAGCAGCTCAGGGGCCCCCTACGAGCAGTACTTC
TRBV18,few,NA,TRBJ1-2,CASSTNGDNIDGYTF,TGTGCCAGCTCCACTAATGGGGACAACATTGATGGCTACACCTTC
TRBV4-3,NA,NA,TRBJ2-7,CASSQKDVWVEQGIHEQYF,TGCGCCAGCAGCCAAAAAGATGTTTGGGTTGAACAGGGTATCCACGAGCAGTACTTC
TRBV5-4,NA,NA,TRBJ2-3,CASSFSADTQYF,TGTGCCAGCAGCTTTTCGGCAGATACGCAGTATTTT
TRBV7-7,NA,NA,TRBJ2-5,CASSLGGEGSGIETQYF,TGTGCCAGCAGCTTAGGTGGCGAGGGCTCGGGCATAGAGACCCAGTACTTC
TRBV28,NA,NA,TRBJ1-1,CASSLANRVSSEAFF,TGTGCCAGCAGTTTAGCCAACAGGGTGTCTTCTGAAGCTTTCTTT
TRBV9,NA,TRBD1,TRBJ2-1,CASSVAAGQGRNEQFF,TGTGCCAGCAGCGTAGCCGCGGGACAGGGGCGGAATGAGCAGTTCTTC
TRBV5-4,NA,NA,TRBJ1-2,CASSLEAGYGYTF,TGTGCCAGCAGCTTGGAAGCTGGCTATGGCTACACCTTC
TRBV11-2,NA,NA,TRBJ1-1,CASSLIAQGNTEAFF,TGTGCCAGCAGCTTAATCGCACAGGGGAACACTGAAGCTTTCTTT
TRBV5-1,NA,TRBD2,TRBJ2-3,CASKSSGMMVGAYNTQYF,TGCGCCAGCAAATCTAGCGGGATGATGGTGGGGGCTTATAATACGCAGTATTTT
TRBV2,NA,TRBD1,TRBJ2-1,CASTRDREPQFF,TGTGCCAGCACTCGGGACAGGGAACCTCAGTTCTTC
TRBV19,few,TRBD1,TRBJ1-2,CASSVRGQGHGYTF,TGTGCCAGTAGTGTGCGGGGACAGGGACATGGCTACACCTTC
TRBV5-4,NA,NA,TRBJ2-5,CASSLASDEETQYF,TGTGCCAGCAGCTTGGCTAGCGATGAGGAGACCCAGTACTTC
TRBV4-2,NA,NA,TRBJ2-7,CASSQVGGQTSYEQYF,TGTGCCAGCAGCCAAGTCGGCGGCCAGACTTCCTACGAGCAGTACTTC
TRBV5-8,NA,NA,TRBJ1-5,CASSLGAEGGQPQHF,TGTGCCAGCAGCTTGGGAGCCGAAGGAGGTCAGCCCCAGCATTTT
TRBV19,NA,NA,TRBJ1-1,CASSDRRGSAEAFF,TGTGCCAGTAGTGACCGCAGGGGTTCCGCTGAAGCTTTCTTT
TRBV5-1,NA,NA,TRBJ1-6,CASSSDGFLRNSPLHF,TGCGCCAGCAGCAGCGACGGGTTCCTGAGAAATTCACCCCTCCACTTT
TRBV3-1/TRBV3-2,NA,TRBD1,TRBJ1-2,CASTQGGFGSYTF,TGTGCCAGCACCCAGGGGGGATTCGGGAGCTACACCTTC
TRBV28,NA,NA,TRBJ1-4,CASSLGGEEKLFF,TGTGCCAGCAGTTTAGGAGGGGAGGAAAAACTGTTTTTT
TRBV15,NA,TRBD2,TRBJ2-7,CATSRSSGGAYEQYF,TGTGCCACCAGCAGATCTAGCGGGGGGGCCTACGAGCAGTACTTC
TRBV9,NA,TRBD1,TRBJ2-7,CASSAGQSPYEQYF,TGTGCCAGCAGCGCGGGACAGTCGCCCTACGAGCAGTACTTC
TRBV2,NA,TRBD2,TRBJ2-7,CASSEELAGVPRLGEQYF,TGTGCCAGCAGTGAGGAGCTAGCGGGAGTTCCCCGCCTGGGTGAGCAGTACTTC
TRBV27,NA,NA,TRBJ1-1,CASSFYGGSTEAFF,TGTGCCAGCAGTTTTTACGGGGGGAGCACTGAAGCTTTCTTT
TRBV18,NA,TRBD1,TRBJ2-6,CASSPPQGAWGANVLTF,TGTGCCAGCTCACCACCTCAGGGGGCGTGGGGGGCCAACGTCCTGACTTTC
TRBV2,NA,NA,TRBJ1-1,CASSTGFDTEAFF,TGTGCCAGCAGTACAGGGTTTGACACTGAAGCTTTCTTT
TRBV5-4,NA,TRBD1,TRBJ2-7,CASSLRQGVVYEQYF,TGTGCCAGCAGCTTGCGACAGGGGGTAGTCTACGAGCAGTACTTC
TRBV5-4,NA,NA,TRBJ1-1,CASSLREPNTEAFF,TGTGCCAGCAGCCTCCGGGAACCCAACACTGAAGCTTTCTTT